This TCR beta chain was recovered during a study of shared clonotypes between healthy human individuals. Germline V gene sequence: CDR1 MDHEN, CDR2 SYDVKM. The CDR3 consists of 15 residues. V shed 10 bases, J shed 3 bases, and the junction held 7 bases outside the gene matches. Method: immunoSEQ multiplex PCR; TCRdb's copy keeps in-frame clones and lacks some. The data hold about 490,000 clones, with 70% to 85% observed a single time. Sequenced input: PBMCs. The gene calls are TRBV28 and TRBJ1-5; 12 positions agree with TRBD1. The sequence derives from a woman aged 40 to 50 in good health. Some clones in this sample may be carry-over from other donors' samples. The CDR3 region is CATRDRGLNNQPQHF. Written as DNA, the CDR3 is TGTGCCACCAGGGACAGGGGGCTTAACAATCAGCCCCAGCATTTT.